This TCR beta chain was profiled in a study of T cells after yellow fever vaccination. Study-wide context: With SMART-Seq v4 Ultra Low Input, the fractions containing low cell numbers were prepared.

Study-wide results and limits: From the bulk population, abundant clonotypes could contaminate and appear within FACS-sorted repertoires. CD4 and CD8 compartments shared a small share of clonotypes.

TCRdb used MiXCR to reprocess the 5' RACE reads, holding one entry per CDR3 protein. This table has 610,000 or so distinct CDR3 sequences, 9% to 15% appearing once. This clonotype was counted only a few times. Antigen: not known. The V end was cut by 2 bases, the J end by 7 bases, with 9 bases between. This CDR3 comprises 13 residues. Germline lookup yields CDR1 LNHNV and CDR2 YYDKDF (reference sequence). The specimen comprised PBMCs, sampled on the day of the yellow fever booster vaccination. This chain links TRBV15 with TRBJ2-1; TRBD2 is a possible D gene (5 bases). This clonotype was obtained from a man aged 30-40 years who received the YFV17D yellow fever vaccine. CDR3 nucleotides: TGTGCCACCAGCAGAATACTAGGTAATGAGCAGTTCTTC. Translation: CATSRILGNEQFF. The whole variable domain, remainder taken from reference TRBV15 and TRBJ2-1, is DAMVIQNPRYQVTQFGKPVTLSCSQTLNHNVMYWYQQKSSQAPKLLFHYYDKDFNNEADTPDNFQSRRPNTSFCFLDIRSPGLGDTAMYLCATSRILGNEQFFGPGTRLTVL.